This TCR beta chain came from a study of CD8+ T cells in alopecia areata. Treatment: oral pan-JAK inhibitor, 5-10 mg twice daily. As concerns this clone: At the DNA level, this CDR3 is encoded by other sequences in the same sample as well.

This CDR3 has 13 residues. From germline, CDR1 is SNHLY and CDR2 FYNNEI. Trimming took off 3 bases at V and 4 bases at J, with 7 bases between the two ends. TCR sequencing used cDNA made by reverse transcription of extracted RNA. Libraries were prepared by immunoSEQ multiplex PCR; TCRdb keeps only in-frame clonotypes and omits some of them. The table includes 150,000 to 200,000 clones, just under 65% detected once. The chain is built from TRBV2 and TRBJ2-4; either TRBD1 or TRBD2 may supply D (5 bases each). This TCR came from a human donor with alopecia areata. The sequences come from CD4+ T cells sorted from blood, collected between weeks 49 and 50, from a patient treated with tofacitinib. CDR3 sequence reads: CASSEGVKNIQYF. CDR3 bases: TGTGCCAGCAGTGAGGGGGTAAAAAACATTCAGTACTTC.